This passage covers 16 T cell receptor beta chains from one sample sequenced in a study of Graves' ophthalmopathy and Graves' hyperthyroidism. Researchers took RNA transcripts and amplified TCR beta CDR3 regions from them. Second-round multiplex PCR followed a first-round RT-PCR using HTBI primers. TCRdb recomputed calls from the multiplex PCR reads with MiXCR, one row per CDR3 protein. Among 220,000 or so distinct CDR3 sequences listed, 20% to 25% were seen once. Specimen: peripheral blood. These receptors originate from a woman aged 45 to 65 with Graves' ophthalmopathy.

This clonotype was recorded at least ten times. The V gene is TRBV12-3 or TRBV12-4, the J gene TRBJ2-5; 9 bases are a match to TRBD2. The CDR3 consists of 14 residues. Trimming at V came to 6 bases and at J to 7 bases, leaving 9 bases not matched to a gene. CDR3 sequence: CASSIAGATGTQYF. The CDR3 nucleotides are TGTGCCAGCAGCATAGCGGGAGCGACCGGGACCCAGTACTTC.

This clonotype was observed a handful of times. The chain uses TRBV12-3 or TRBV12-4 and TRBJ1-1; perhaps TRBD1 as D (6 bases). This CDR3 has 14 amino acids. Trimming stripped 6 bases from V and 4 bases from J, with 15 bases between. The CDR3 bases are TGTGCCAGCAGAAGACAGGCAGGGGCCACTGAAGCTTTCTTT. Translation gives CASRRQAGATEAFF.

This clonotype was picked up many times. The chain has TRBV14 and TRBJ1-1; 7 bases are shared with TRBD1. This CDR3 contains 15 residues. V trimming: 4 bases; J trimming: 1 base; junction bases outside the gene matches: 6. The V gene's germline CDR1 is SGHDN and CDR2 FVKESK. CDR3 in amino acids: CASSRGTAQNTEAFF. Here the CDR3 DNA reads TGTGCCAGCAGCCGTGGGACAGCCCAGAACACTGAAGCTTTCTTT.

This clonotype was detected many times. The rearrangement joins TRBV20-1 to TRBJ2-7; 8 bases are a match to TRBD2. Per germline, CDR1 DFQATT and CDR2 SNEGSKA (reference sequence). The CDR3 length is 14 residues. Trimming took 3 bases from V and 2 from J; bases not matched to a gene: 6. The CDR3 spells CSASPQTSAYEQYF. The CDR3 nucleotides are TGCAGTGCTAGCCCCCAGACTAGCGCCTACGAGCAGTACTTC.

The gene calls are TRBV7-2 and TRBJ2-2, with D possibly matching TRBD2 (6 bases). CDR1 and CDR2 (germline): SGHTA, FQGNSA. V was cut by 5 bases and J by 6 bases, with 16 bases left in between. The CDR3 consists of 15 residues. The CDR3 DNA is TGTGCCAGCAGCCAGAGCGGGCTCCGGGCCGGGGAGCTGTTTTTT. Translated, it gives CASSQSGLRAGELFF.

This clonotype was recorded at least ten times. The chain uses TRBV6-6 and TRBJ1-1; D remains unclear. V dropped 2 bases and J dropped 2 bases, with 9 bases sitting between them. The germline V gene encodes CDR1 MNHNY and CDR2 SVGAGI (reference sequence). The CDR3 extends over 14 amino acids. The CDR3 DNA follows: TGTGCCAGCAGTTACGACCCAAGTAACACTGAAGCTTTCTTT. Protein sequence: CASSYDPSNTEAFF.

There are many counts of this clonotype. The chain uses TRBV11-2 and TRBJ1-2; 7 bases line up with TRBD1. The CDR3 is 16 amino acids. The V and J ends lost 5 bases and 2 bases, in that order; junction bases with no gene match: 11. From germline, CDR1 is SGHAT and CDR2 FQNNGV. The CDR3 protein is CASSPTRTGLNYGYTF. Written as DNA, the CDR3 is TGTGCCAGCAGCCCTACGCGGACAGGATTAAACTATGGCTACACCTTC.

This clonotype was seen at least ten times. The CDR3: CSATGLAGMGYAKNIQYF. The DNA of the CDR3 is TGCAGTGCCACCGGACTAGCGGGTATGGGGTATGCCAAAAACATTCAGTACTTC. The chain recombines TRBV20-1 with TRBJ2-4; 11 bases align to TRBD2. CDR1 is DFQATT and CDR2 is SNEGSKA in the germline V gene (reference sequence). V was pared by 6 bases and J by 1 base, with 14 bases of the junction left unmatched. The length of the CDR3 is 18 residues.

This clonotype was found a few times. A junction boundary mismatches the germline segment, possibly from a read error. The chain is built from TRBV5-1 and TRBJ2-7, with D tentatively TRBD1 (5 bases). Germline V CDR1 and CDR2: SGHRS, YFSETQ. The CDR3 length is 14 residues. CDR3 sequence reads: CASSQVQASYEQSF. CDR3 DNA: TGCGCCAGCAGCCAGGTACAGGCTTCCTACGAGCAGTCCTTC. The full variable domain, completed using reference TRBV5-1 and TRBJ2-7, is KAGVTQTPRYLIKTRGQQVTLSCSPISGHRSVSWYQQTPGQGLQFLFEYFSETQRNKGNFPGRFSGRQFSNSRSEMNVSTLELGDSALYLCASSQVQASYEQSFGPGTRLTVT.

With regard to this clonotype: Its ends do not fully match the called genes, so a read error is possible. This chain connects TRBV7-2 to TRBJ2-4, with a tentative D call TRBD2 (5 bases). Germline CDR1 reads SGHTA; CDR2 reads FQGNSA. The CDR3 runs 15 residues. The CDR3, as DNA: TGTGCCAGCAGCCCCGCGGGTCTAGCCAAAAACACTCAGTACTTC. Protein: CASSPAGLAKNTQYF.

This clonotype was seen at least ten times. The chain links TRBV19 to TRBJ1-6; TRBD1 is a possible D gene (5 bases). Between the trimmed V and J ends, which lost 5 bases and 9 bases, there was a span of 20 bases. The germline CDR1 and CDR2 sequences are LNHDA and SQIVND (reference sequence). The CDR3 runs to 16 residues. CDR3 protein: CASSPGGTATFSPLHF. The CDR3 DNA sequence: TGTGCCAGTAGTCCTGGAGGGACCGCTACTTTTTCACCCCTCCACTTT.

This clonotype was seen ten or more times. CDR3 sequence reads: CSGTGPGTEAFF. As DNA, the CDR3 is TGCAGCGGAACAGGGCCTGGGACTGAAGCTTTCTTT. The V call is TRBV29-1, the J call TRBJ1-1; weak D call: TRBD1 (6 bases). V lost 7 bases to trimming and J lost 5 bases, with 14 bases between them. The CDR3 loop spans 12 amino acids. Germline CDR1 is SQVTM and CDR2 is ANQGSEA.

The sample holds many counts of this clonotype. This chain links TRBV2 with TRBJ1-2; TRBD1 is a possible D gene (6 bases). The V end was cut by 5 bases, the J end by 4 bases, with 11 bases between. The CDR3 has 13 amino acids. The V gene's germline CDR1 is SNHLY and CDR2 FYNNEI. In DNA form, the CDR3 reads TGTGCCAGCAGTTGGGGACAACTCTATGGCTACACCTTC. This encodes CASSWGQLYGYTF.

There are many counts of this clonotype. This chain links TRBV27 with TRBJ1-4; 8 bases are a match to TRBD1. Germline values: CDR1 MNHEY, CDR2 SMNVEV (reference sequence). V trimming: 6 bases; J trimming: 8 bases; junction bases outside the gene matches: 11. The CDR3 runs to 15 residues. In DNA, the CDR3 is TGTGCCAGCAGCCGTAGGACAGGGCGAGCCGAAAAACTGTTTTTT. It encodes CASSRRTGRAEKLFF.

CDR3 residues: CASSVGPVGQETQYF. CDR3 DNA: TGTGCCAGCAGCGTAGGCCCCGTCGGTCAAGAGACCCAGTACTTC. The rearrangement joins TRBV9 to TRBJ2-5; D unresolved. Germline CDR1 SGDLS, CDR2 YYNGEE. Trimming removed 0 bases at V and 2 bases at J, with 11 bases between. CDR3 length: 15 residues.

Ten or more counts support this clonotype. V gene TRBV28 combines with J gene TRBJ2-7; D perhaps matches TRBD1 (5 bases). From germline, CDR1 is MDHEN and CDR2 SYDVKM. This CDR3 has 15 residues. Deletions cut 5 bases from V and 3 bases from J, with 17 bases between. For the CDR3, the DNA is TGTGCCAGCAGTCTACTAAGGGGTTACAACTACGAGCAGTACTTC. This codes for CASSLLRGYNYEQYF.